The rows below give T cell receptor beta chains drawn from one sample of a study of cytomegalovirus exposure and HLA in healthy donors. Clones were read by immunoSEQ multiplex PCR, and TCRdb kept only the in-frame ones, dropping some. The repertoire table contains fewer than 200,000 clones. The sequenced material came from PBMCs. These receptors were obtained from a man aged 25-45 years in good health and CMV-seronegative. CDR3s leave out the opening cysteine and the closing phenylalanine or tryptophan. Each record gives: V gene, J gene, CDR3 protein.

v_gene: TRBV5-1
j_gene: TRBJ1-1
CDR3aa: ASNPGQGAYTEAF

v_gene: TRBV7-2
j_gene: TRBJ1-2
CDR3aa: ASREPHPYGYT

v_gene: TRBV5-4
j_gene: TRBJ2-3
CDR3aa: ASSQDRYTDTQY

v_gene: TRBV5-6
j_gene: TRBJ1-2
CDR3aa: ASSFLTRTGDGYT

v_gene: TRBV5-4
j_gene: TRBJ1-1
CDR3aa: ASSFVSTGNTEAF

v_gene: TRBV10-1
j_gene: TRBJ1-2
CDR3aa: ASSEFPLEGYT

v_gene: TRBV5-1
j_gene: TRBJ1-2
CDR3aa: ASSLTTGYNGYT

v_gene: TRBV30
j_gene: TRBJ1-5
CDR3aa: AWSVNRGRQPQH

v_gene: TRBV18
j_gene: TRBJ2-2
CDR3aa: ASSPFGLAATAGELF

v_gene: TRBV11-3
j_gene: TRBJ1-3
CDR3aa: ASSHGQENTIY

v_gene: TRBV6-4
j_gene: TRBJ2-3
CDR3aa: ASSDSGSGSIDTQY

v_gene: TRBV5-1
j_gene: TRBJ1-2
CDR3aa: ASSLQGVNYGYT

v_gene: TRBV9
j_gene: TRBJ2-7
CDR3aa: ASSALGTETYEQY

v_gene: TRBV11-3
j_gene: TRBJ2-2
CDR3aa: ASSLRRGGDTGELF

v_gene: TRBV2
j_gene: TRBJ1-5
CDR3aa: ASSYTGGHQPQH

v_gene: TRBV5-1
j_gene: TRBJ1-5
CDR3aa: ASSLSTDGGPQH

v_gene: TRBV7-2
j_gene: TRBJ1-2
CDR3aa: ASSRVYQANYGYT

v_gene: TRBV5-3
j_gene: -
CDR3aa: ARSQRGDYEQY

v_gene: TRBV29-1
j_gene: TRBJ1-1
CDR3aa: SVQVTPRAEAF

v_gene: TRBV11-2
j_gene: TRBJ2-7
CDR3aa: ASSLGEGGIGWREQY

v_gene: TRBV10-3
j_gene: TRBJ1-2
CDR3aa: AIRLQGGDYGYT

v_gene: TRBV28
j_gene: TRBJ2-1
CDR3aa: ASTPGGERRYNEQF

v_gene: TRBV6-6
j_gene: TRBJ2-3
CDR3aa: ASSYSRGVGTDTQY